This T cell receptor (beta chain) was identified in a study of response to subunit inactivated influenza vaccine. The length of the CDR3 is 16 residues. Deletions cut 1 base from V and 2 bases from J, with 17 bases between. CDR1 is DFQATT, CDR2 SNEGSKA, per germline (reference sequence). Using its own MiXCR run on the RT-PCR reads, TCRdb lists one record per CDR3 protein. This repertoire shows hundreds of thousands of distinct CDR3 sequences, roughly 15% found once; its top ten account for roughly 7.2%. This clonotype was observed at least ten times. As yet, its antigen is unknown. General study results and limits: Each seasonal flu vaccination may recruit only limited new T cells, authors suggested.

This sample comprised PBMCs from blood, obtained 14 to 15 days before vaccination. The TCR was taken from a man aged 50 to 60 who received an inactivated influenza vaccine. The chain uses TRBV20-1 and TRBJ2-5; D may be TRBD2 (5 bases). The CDR3 DNA sequence: TGCAGTGCTAGAGGGCGGATAGGCGGGTGGCAAGAGACCCAGTACTTC. This sequence encodes CSARGRIGGWQETQYF.